The following is a T cell receptor (beta chain) sequence with its context. Its antigen is unknown. This sample was included in a study of siplizumab effects on memory and regulatory T cells. Study-level results: Suppressive capability of dividing Tregs from siplizumab cultures went unverified.

Repertoires were generated with immunoSEQ multiplex PCR, while TCRdb's copy carries only in-frame clones and drops some. The sample consists of about 120,000 clones, over 85% of them appearing once. The TCR originated in a human donor in good health. Material for sequencing was non-Treg CD4+ T cells sorted from blood.

The CDR3 here is CASSPGQGAGNTEAFF. The CDR3, as DNA: TGTGCCAGCTCACCTGGACAGGGGGCCGGGAACACTGAAGCTTTCTTT. The V gene is TRBV18, the J gene TRBJ1-1, with TRBD1 matching over 11 bases. The trim removed 3 bases at V and 1 base at J, leaving 4 bases unmatched. This CDR3 contains 16 residues. Germline V gene lookup returns CDR1 KGHSH and CDR2 LQKENI. Filled out from reference TRBV18 and TRBJ1-1, the complete variable domain reads NAGVMQNPRHLVRRRGQEARLRCSPMKGHSHVYWYRQLPEEGLKFMVYLQKENIIDESGMPKERFSAEFPKEGPSILRIQQVVRGDSAAYFCASSPGQGAGNTEAFFGQGTRLTVV.